The entry below describes one T cell receptor beta chain. The data were produced by immunoSEQ multiplex PCR, yet TCRdb's version contains in-frame clones alone and is incomplete. The table records more than 55,000 clones, around 90% of them present only once. V trimming: 3 bases; J trimming: 5 bases; junction bases outside the gene matches: 7. Germline CDR1 KGHSH, CDR2 LQKENI. The CDR3 is 15 amino acids. This sample was included in a study of T cell changes during pregnancy in multiple sclerosis. The receptor comes from a female donor in good health, enrolled as a control in a pregnancy study. This sequence joins TRBV18 and TRBJ1-5; 7 bases are a match to TRBD1. The sequences come from peripheral blood, collected in the third trimester of pregnancy. DNA of the CDR3: TGTGCCAGCTCACCTACGACAGGGACCTATCAGCCCCAGCATTTT. This sequence encodes CASSPTTGTYQPQHF.